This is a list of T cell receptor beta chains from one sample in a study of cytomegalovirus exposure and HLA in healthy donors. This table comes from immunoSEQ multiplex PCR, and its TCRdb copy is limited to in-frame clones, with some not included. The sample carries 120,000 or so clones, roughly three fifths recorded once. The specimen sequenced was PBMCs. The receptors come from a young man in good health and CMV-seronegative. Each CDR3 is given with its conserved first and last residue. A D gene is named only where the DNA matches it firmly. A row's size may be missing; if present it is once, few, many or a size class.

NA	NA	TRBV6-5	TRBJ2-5	TGTGCCAGCAGCTCAGACCAAGAGACCCAGTACTTC	CASSSDQETQYF
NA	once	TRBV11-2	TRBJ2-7	TGTGCCAGCAGCTTACACTTAGGACAGATCTACGAGCAGTACTTC	CASSLHLGQIYEQYF
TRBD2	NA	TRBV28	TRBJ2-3	TGTGCCAGCAGTACACGGGTACTAGCGGGGGGGCCGGATACGCAGTATTTT	CASSTRVLAGGPDTQYF
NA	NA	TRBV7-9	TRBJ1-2	TGTGCCAGCAGCTGGCAGGGCACGCTTGGCTACACCTTC	CASSWQGTLGYTF
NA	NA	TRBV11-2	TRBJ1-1	TGTGCCAGCAGCTTAGAATCGAGGAACACTGAAGCTTTCTTT	CASSLESRNTEAFF
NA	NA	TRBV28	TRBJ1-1	TGTGCCAGCATGGGGGGAGGACTGAACACTGAAGCTTTCTTT	CASMGGGLNTEAFF
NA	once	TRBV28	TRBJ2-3	TGTGCCAGCAGTTTCGGAGTAGCTCACACAGATACGCAGTATTTT	CASSFGVAHTDTQYF
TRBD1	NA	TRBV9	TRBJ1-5	TGTGCCAGCAGCGTAGAAGGGGGCGTTCAGCCCCAGCATTTT	CASSVEGGVQPQHF
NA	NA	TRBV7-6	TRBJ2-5	TGTGCCAGCAGCTTCAGGGTTCAAGAGACCCAGTACTTC	CASSFRVQETQYF
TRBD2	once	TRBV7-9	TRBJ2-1	TGTGCCAGCAGGCCTAGCGGGAGGGACTACAATGAGCAGTTCTTC	CASRPSGRDYNEQFF
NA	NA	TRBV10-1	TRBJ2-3	TGCGCCAGCAGTGCAGGGCTTCTTAGCACAGATACGCAGTATTTT	CASSAGLLSTDTQYF
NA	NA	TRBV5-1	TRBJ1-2	TGCGCCAGCAGCTTGGGGGGCCTCTATGGCTACACCTTC	CASSLGGLYGYTF
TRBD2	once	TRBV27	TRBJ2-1	TGTGCCAGCAGTCTGAGGACTAGCGGGAGAGACAATGAGCAGTTCTTC	CASSLRTSGRDNEQFF
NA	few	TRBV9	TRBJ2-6	TGTGCCAGCAGCGTAGCGGGAGCGCCAGGGGCCAACGTCCTGACTTTC	CASSVAGAPGANVLTF
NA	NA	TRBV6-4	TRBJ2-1	TGTGCCAGCAGTGCCCAGGGATTTGTGAATGAGCAGTTCTTC	CASSAQGFVNEQFF
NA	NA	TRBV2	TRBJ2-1	TGTGCCAGCGCCAGGGCCCCCAATGAGCAGTTCTTC	CASARAPNEQFF
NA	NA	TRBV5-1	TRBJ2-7	TGCGCCAGCAGCTCGACTGGCTATCCGAGCTACGAGCAGTACTTC	CASSSTGYPSYEQYF
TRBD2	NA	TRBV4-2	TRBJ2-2	TGTGCCAGCAGCCAAGAAGTCAGCGGGAGGGTTAGCGGGGAGCTGTTTTTT	CASSQEVSGRVSGELFF
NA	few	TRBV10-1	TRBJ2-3	TGCGCCAGCAGTGTGCGGGGAACAGATACGCAGTATTTT	CASSVRGTDTQYF
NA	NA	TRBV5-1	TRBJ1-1	TGCGCCAGCAGCTTGGGGGCCACTGAAGCTTTCTTT	CASSLGATEAFF
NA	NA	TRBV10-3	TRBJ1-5	TGTGCCATCAGTGAGTCTTTGGCAGGGTTGCAGCCCCAGCATTTT	CAISESLAGLQPQHF
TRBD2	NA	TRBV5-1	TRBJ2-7	TGCGCCAGCAGCTTGGCGGCGGGGGGGCTCGCCTACGAGCAGTACTTC	CASSLAAGGLAYEQYF
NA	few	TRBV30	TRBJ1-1	TGTGCCTGGAGTGAGACCCGACCGGGGGCTTTCTTT	CAWSETRPGAFF
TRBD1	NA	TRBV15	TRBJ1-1	TGTGCCACCAGCAGAGTCACCGGGACAGGGGGGACTGAAGCTTTCTTT	CATSRVTGTGGTEAFF
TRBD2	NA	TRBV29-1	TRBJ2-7	TGCAGCGTTGTGAGTGGGAGGGCCTACGAGCAGTACTTC	CSVVSGRAYEQYF
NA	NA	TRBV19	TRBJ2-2	TGTGCCAGTAGTTCCAGACTAGGGGCCGGGGAGCTGTTTTTT	CASSSRLGAGELFF
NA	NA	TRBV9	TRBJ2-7	TGTGCCAGCAGCCTGGGGGGACAGTCCACCTACGAGCAGTACTTC	CASSLGGQSTYEQYF
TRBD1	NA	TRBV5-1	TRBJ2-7	TGCGCCAGCAGCCCACCTCTGGTCTTGGGGACAGGGGGCGCCTACGAGCAGTACTTC	CASSPPLVLGTGGAYEQYF
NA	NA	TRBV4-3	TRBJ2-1	TGCGCCAGCAGCCAAGATACCTTGCCGGGAGACCGGAGGGTCTTC	CASSQDTLPGDRRVF
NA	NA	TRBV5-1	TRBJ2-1	TGCGCCAGCAGCCTGGGGAGCTCGCATGAGCAGTTCTTC	CASSLGSSHEQFF
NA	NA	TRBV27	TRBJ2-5	TGTGCCAGCAGCCCATCTTGGGGAGAGTGGGGAGAGACCCAGTACTTC	CASSPSWGEWGETQYF
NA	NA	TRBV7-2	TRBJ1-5	TGTGCCAGCAGCCTCTTCGGCAGGGGACCTCATAGCAATCAGCCCCAGCATTTT	CASSLFGRGPHSNQPQHF
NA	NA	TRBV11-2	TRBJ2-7	TGTGCCAGCAGCCCCCGGCGGACCTACGAGCAGTACTTC	CASSPRRTYEQYF
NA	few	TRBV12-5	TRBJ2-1	TGTGCTAGTGGTTTGGTACCGGACACGAACAATGAGCAGTTCTTC	CASGLVPDTNNEQFF
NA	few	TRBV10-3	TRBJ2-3	TGTGCCATCAGTGAGCTTAGCACAGATACGCAGTATTTT	CAISELSTDTQYF
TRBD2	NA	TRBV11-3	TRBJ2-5	TGTGCCAGCAGCCGGACTAGCGGACAAGAGACCCAGTACTTC	CASSRTSGQETQYF
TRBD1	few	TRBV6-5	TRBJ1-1	TGTGCCAGCAGAGAGGGGGCGCTTACTGAAGCTTTCTTT	CASREGALTEAFF
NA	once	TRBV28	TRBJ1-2	TGTGCCAGCAGTTTGGGGCGGGCGGGAGGAGGTGGCTACACCTTC	CASSLGRAGGGGYTF
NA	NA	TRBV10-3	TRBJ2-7	TGTGCCATCAGGGCGACCGGCGGGTCCTACGAGCAGTACTTC	CAIRATGGSYEQYF
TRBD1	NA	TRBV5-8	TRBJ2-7	TGTGCCAGCAGGGACAGGGGGCGATTGTCCGAGCAGTACTTC	CASRDRGRLSEQYF
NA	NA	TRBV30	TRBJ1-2	TGTGCCTGGAGTGTACTGGCACGGGATAACTATGGCTACACCTTC	CAWSVLARDNYGYTF
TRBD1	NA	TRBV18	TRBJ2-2	TGTGCCAGCTCACGACAGGGACCGAACACCGGGGAGCTGTTTTTT	CASSRQGPNTGELFF
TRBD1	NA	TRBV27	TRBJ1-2	TGTGCCAGCAGTTCAGGGGGTGGTGGCTACACCTTC	CASSSGGGGYTF
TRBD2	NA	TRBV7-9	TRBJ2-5	TGTTCCAGCAGCTTAGGACTAGCGGGAGTCCGAGAGACCCAGTACTTC	CSSSLGLAGVRETQYF
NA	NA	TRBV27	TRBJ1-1	TGTGCCAGCACCCCGCCCGGCGGGAACACTGAAGCTTTCTTT	CASTPPGGNTEAFF
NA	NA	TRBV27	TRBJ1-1	TGTGCCAGCAGTCGCCGAATAGGGGGCACTGAAGCTTTCTTT	CASSRRIGGTEAFF
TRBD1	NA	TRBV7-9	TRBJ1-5	TGTGCCAGCAGCCGGGGACAGGGGCTCAATCAGCCCCAGCATTTT	CASSRGQGLNQPQHF
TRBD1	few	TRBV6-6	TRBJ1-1	TGTGCCAGCAGTTCGACCGGGACAGTGAACACTGAAGCTTTCTTT	CASSSTGTVNTEAFF
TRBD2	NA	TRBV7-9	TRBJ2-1	TGTGCCAGCAGCTTAGCGGGAGGGGATGAGCAGTTCTTC	CASSLAGGDEQFF
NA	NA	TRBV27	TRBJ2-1	TGTGCCAGCAGTTTATTACGTAGCGCGAACCTAGCATACAATGAGCAGTTCTTC	CASSLLRSANLAYNEQFF
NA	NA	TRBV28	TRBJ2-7	TGTGCCAGCAGTCTCACCGGGATTTTGGATTCGCAGCAGTACTTC	CASSLTGILDSQQYF
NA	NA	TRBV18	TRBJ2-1	TGTGCCAGCTCACCGAGTCTGGGCGCCCCCTACAATGAGCAGTTCTTC	CASSPSLGAPYNEQFF
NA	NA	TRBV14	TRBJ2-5	TGTGCCAGCAGCCGCGTCGGGATCGGGTCACAGCAGTACTTC	CASSRVGIGSQQYF